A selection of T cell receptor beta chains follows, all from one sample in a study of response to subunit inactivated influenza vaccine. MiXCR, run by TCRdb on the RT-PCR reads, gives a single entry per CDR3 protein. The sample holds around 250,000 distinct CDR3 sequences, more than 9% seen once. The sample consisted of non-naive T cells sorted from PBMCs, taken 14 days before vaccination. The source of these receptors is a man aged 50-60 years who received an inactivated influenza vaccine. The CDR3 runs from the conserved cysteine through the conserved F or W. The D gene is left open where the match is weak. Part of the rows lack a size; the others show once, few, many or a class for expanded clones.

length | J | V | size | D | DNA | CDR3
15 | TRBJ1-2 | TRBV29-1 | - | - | TGCAGCGCAAATCCGCTGGACAGTACCGACTATGGCTACACCTTC | CSANPLDSTDYGYTF
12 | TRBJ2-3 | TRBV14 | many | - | TGTGCCAGCAGCCCTGACTTGGGTACGCAGTATTTT | CASSPDLGTQYF
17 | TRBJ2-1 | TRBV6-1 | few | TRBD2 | TGTGCCAGCAGTGAATTCGGTTGGACTAGCGGGAGAGGTGAGCAGTTCTTC | CASSEFGWTSGRGEQFF
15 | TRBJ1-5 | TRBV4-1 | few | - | TGCGCCAGCAGCCAAGATTTTGGCCGAAATCAGCCCCAGCATTTT | CASSQDFGRNQPQHF
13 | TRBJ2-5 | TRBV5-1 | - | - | TGCGCCAGCAGCCGGACCGACACTGAGACCCAGTACTTC | CASSRTDTETQYF
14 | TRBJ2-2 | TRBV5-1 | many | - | TGCGCCAGCAGCTTGGCGGTCAACACCGGGGAGCTGTTTTTT | CASSLAVNTGELFF
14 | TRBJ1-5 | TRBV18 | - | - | TGTGCCAGCTCACCATTTAACAGCAATCAGCCCCAGCATTTT | CASSPFNSNQPQHF
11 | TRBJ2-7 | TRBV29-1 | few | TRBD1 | TGCAGCGTCGGACAGGGTTCCGAGCAGTACTTC | CSVGQGSEQYF
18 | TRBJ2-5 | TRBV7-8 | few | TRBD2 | TGTGCCAGCAGCTCCCTTTCTCGACTAGCGGGAAACCAAGAGACCCAGTACTTC | CASSSLSRLAGNQETQYF
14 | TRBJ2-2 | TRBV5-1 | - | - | TGCGCCAGCAGCTTCGGGGATGTCACCGGGGAGCTGTTTTTT | CASSFGDVTGELFF
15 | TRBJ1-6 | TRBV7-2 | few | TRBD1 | TGTGCCAGCAGCTTAGCCTGGGACAGGAATTCACCCCTCCACTTT | CASSLAWDRNSPLHF
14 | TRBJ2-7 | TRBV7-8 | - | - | TGTGCCAGCAGCTTAGTCCTGGGAACCTACGAGCAGTACTTC | CASSLVLGTYEQYF
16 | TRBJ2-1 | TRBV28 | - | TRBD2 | TGTGCCAGCAGTTTAAGGGCGGGAGCCGCCTACAATGAGCAGTTCTTC | CASSLRAGAAYNEQFF
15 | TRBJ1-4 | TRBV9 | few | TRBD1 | TGTGCCAGCAGCCCGTCAGGGGGGCTAACGGAAAAACTGTTTTTT | CASSPSGGLTEKLFF
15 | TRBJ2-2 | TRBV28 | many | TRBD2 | TGTGCCAGCAGTTTTTGGACTAGCGGGACCGGGGAGCTGTTTTTT | CASSFWTSGTGELFF
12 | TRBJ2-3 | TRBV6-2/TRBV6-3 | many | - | TGTGCCAGCAGTCAAAGCCCCGATACGCAGTATTTT | CASSQSPDTQYF
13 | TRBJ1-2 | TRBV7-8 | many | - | TGTGCCAGCAGCACCGGGGGGTACGGTGGCTACACCTTC | CASSTGGYGGYTF
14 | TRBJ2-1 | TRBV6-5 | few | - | TGTGCCAGCAGTTACTTTTACCGGTTAGATGAGCAGTTCTTC | CASSYFYRLDEQFF
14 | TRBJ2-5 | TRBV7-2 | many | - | TGTGCCAGCAGCAATGGGCCGTACCAAGAGACCCAGTACTTC | CASSNGPYQETQYF
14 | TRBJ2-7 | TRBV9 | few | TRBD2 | TGTGCCAGCAGCCCCGGGACTAGCTTTTACGAGCAGTACTTC | CASSPGTSFYEQYF
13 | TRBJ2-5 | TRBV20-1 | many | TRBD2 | TGCAGTGCTCCAACGGGGGGGCTAATGACCCAGTACTTC | CSAPTGGLMTQYF
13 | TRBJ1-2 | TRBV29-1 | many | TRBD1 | TGCAGCGTTGGAGACAGGGCCACCTATGGCTACACCTTC | CSVGDRATYGYTF
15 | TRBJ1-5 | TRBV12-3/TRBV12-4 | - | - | TGTGCCAGCAGTTTTGCAGTCGGGAACAATCAGCCCCAGCATTTT | CASSFAVGNNQPQHF
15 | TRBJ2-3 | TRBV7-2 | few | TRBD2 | TGTGCCAGCAGCTTAGAAGCGGGGAAGAGAGATACGCAGTATTTT | CASSLEAGKRDTQYF
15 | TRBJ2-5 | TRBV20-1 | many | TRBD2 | TGCAGTGCTAAGTCTGGCGGGGGGGCCCCAGAGACCCAGTACTTC | CSAKSGGGAPETQYF
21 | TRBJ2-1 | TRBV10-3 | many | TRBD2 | TGTGCCATCAGTGATTCGGCAAGGGGACTTCTAGCGGGGGCCTCCTACAATGAGCAGTTCTTC | CAISDSARGLLAGASYNEQFF
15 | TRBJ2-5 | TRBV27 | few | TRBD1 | TGTGCCAGCAGTTTATTTCGGGACAGGGGAGAGACCCAGTACTTC | CASSLFRDRGETQYF
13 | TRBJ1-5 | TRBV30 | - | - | TGTGCCTGGGGGCGGAGAGGGGTCCAGCCCCAGCATTTT | CAWGRRGVQPQHF
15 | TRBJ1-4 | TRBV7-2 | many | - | TGTGCCAGCAGCCCCAGGCGTACAACTAATGAAAAACTGTTTTTT | CASSPRRTTNEKLFF
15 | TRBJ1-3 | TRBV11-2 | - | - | TGTGCCAGCAGCTTAGATCCCGGTTGGGTGAGCACCATATATTTT | CASSLDPGWVSTIYF
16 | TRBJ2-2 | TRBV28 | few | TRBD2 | TGTGCCAGCAGGCGGGGGGCGGGAACAAACACCGGGGAGCTGTTTTTT | CASRRGAGTNTGELFF
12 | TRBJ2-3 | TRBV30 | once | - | TGTGCCTGGAGTTTCATGGGAGATACGCAGTATTTT | CAWSFMGDTQYF
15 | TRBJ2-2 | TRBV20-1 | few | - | TGCAGTGCTAGAGATCAGGGGCGCGGGACCGGGGAGCTGTTTTTT | CSARDQGRGTGELFF
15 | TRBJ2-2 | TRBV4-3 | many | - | TGCGCCAGCAGCCAAGCCGGGGGTCGGGCCGGGGAGCTGTTTTTT | CASSQAGGRAGELFF
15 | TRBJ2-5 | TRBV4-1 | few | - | TGCGCCAGCAGCCAAGTTGGTGCAGGTTTAGAGACCCAGTACTTC | CASSQVGAGLETQYF
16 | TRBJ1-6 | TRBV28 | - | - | TGTGCCAGCAGTTTATTATCTGGGGGTTCTTGGTCACCCCTCCACTTT | CASSLLSGGSWSPLHF
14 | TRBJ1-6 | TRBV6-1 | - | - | TGTGCCAGCCGCTCAGGGGTAACAAACTCGCCCCTCCACTTT | CASRSGVTNSPLHF
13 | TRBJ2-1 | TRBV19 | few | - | TGTGCCAGTCTGGCGGAGGGCTCCCCGACATTAATCTTC | CASLAEGSPTLIF
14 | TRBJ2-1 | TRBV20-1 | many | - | TGCAGTGCTAGTTTGGTAAAAGGTTACAATGAGCAGTTCTTC | CSASLVKGYNEQFF
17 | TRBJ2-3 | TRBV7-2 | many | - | TGTGCCAGCAGCTCAGCCAGGGCTTTTCTCGGCACAGATACGCAGTATTTT | CASSSARAFLGTDTQYF
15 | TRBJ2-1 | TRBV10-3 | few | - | TGTGCCATCATTAGACCGGGACCAGAGCCAATTGAGCAGTTCTTC | CAIIRPGPEPIEQFF
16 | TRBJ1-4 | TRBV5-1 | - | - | TGCGCCAGCAGCTTGGCCCTCACGGCAACTAATGAAAAACTGTTTTTT | CASSLALTATNEKLFF
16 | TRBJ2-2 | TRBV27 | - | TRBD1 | TGTGCCAGCAGTTTAGAGCCAGGGGGCCTCACCGGGGAGCTGTTTTTT | CASSLEPGGLTGELFF
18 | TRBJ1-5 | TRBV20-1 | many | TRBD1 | TGCAGTGCTCAAGGACAGGGGGCATCCCTAGCGGGCAATCAGCCCCAGCATTTT | CSAQGQGASLAGNQPQHF
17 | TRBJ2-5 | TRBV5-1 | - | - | TGCGCCAGCAGCTCTGGAAGGGCCGATAGACTAGATGAGACCCAGTACTTC | CASSSGRADRLDETQYF
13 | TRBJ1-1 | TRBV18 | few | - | TGTGCCAGCTTACAGGGAATGAACACTGAAGCTTTCTTT | CASLQGMNTEAFF
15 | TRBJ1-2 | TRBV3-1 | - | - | TGTGCCAGCACCGAACAAAGCGGGGGGCCCTATGGCTACACCTTC | CASTEQSGGPYGYTF
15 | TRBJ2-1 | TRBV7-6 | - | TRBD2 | TGTGCCAGCAGCATCAGCGGGGGGGCGGACAATGAGCAGTTCTTC | CASSISGGADNEQFF
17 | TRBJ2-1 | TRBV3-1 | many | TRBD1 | TGTGCCAGCAGCCAAGATTGGGACAGTTTAAACTACAATGAGCAGTTCTTC | CASSQDWDSLNYNEQFF
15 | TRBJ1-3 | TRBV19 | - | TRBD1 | TGTGCCAGTAGCTGGGACAGAGACTCTGGAAACACCATATATTTT | CASSWDRDSGNTIYF
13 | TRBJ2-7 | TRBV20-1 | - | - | TGCAGTGCTAGCGGTGGCAGGGGGGACGAGCAGTACTTC | CSASGGRGDEQYF
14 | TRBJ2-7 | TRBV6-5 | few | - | TGTGCCAGCAGTTATCTACAGGAAGCCTACGAGCAGTACTTC | CASSYLQEAYEQYF
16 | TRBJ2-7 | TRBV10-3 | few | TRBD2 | TGTGCCATCAGTGAGCGGGTTAGCGGGAGCTCCTACGAGCAGTACTTC | CAISERVSGSSYEQYF
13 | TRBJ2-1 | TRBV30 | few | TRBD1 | TGTGCCTGGAGTGCCGGGACAGGGAGAGAGCAGTTCTTC | CAWSAGTGREQFF
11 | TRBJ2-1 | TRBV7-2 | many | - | TGTGCCAGCAGCTTCTCCTCTGAGCAGTTCTTC | CASSFSSEQFF
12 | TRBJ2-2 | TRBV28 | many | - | TGTGCCAGCAGTACACCGACCGGGGAGCTGTTTTTT | CASSTPTGELFF